This TCR beta chain emerged from a study of cytomegalovirus exposure and HLA in healthy donors. Study-wide results and limits: For most TCR beta V segments, an earlier analysis put the productive rate at about 87% or about 30% of the time. Cytomegalovirus association was listed for 150 or so TCR beta chains. Across all donors, roughly uniform sequencing depth was an assumption of the presence/absence analyses.

At the time of sampling, donors were nominally healthy, though unrecorded immune exposures were likely. In the PCR, 60 Vbeta and 13 Jbeta primers were used. TCRdb keeps only in-frame clones here, not all; method: immunoSEQ multiplex PCR. The data show around 190,000 clones, roughly 82% seen once. V lost 4 bases to trimming and J lost 4 bases; unmatched junction nucleotides: 11. Germline V CDR1 and CDR2: SGHNT, YYREEE (reference sequence). The CDR3 consists of 16 residues. Concerning this clone: What it recognizes is unknown.

The chain recombines TRBV5-4 with TRBJ2-1; TRBD2 aligns across 7 bases. Sequences were obtained from PBMCs. This sequence originates from a girl aged 2 to 10 in good health and CMV-seropositive. The CDR3: CASSGEGTNTYNEQFF. CDR3 in DNA: TGTGCCAGCAGCGGGGAGGGGACTAACACTTACAATGAGCAGTTCTTC.